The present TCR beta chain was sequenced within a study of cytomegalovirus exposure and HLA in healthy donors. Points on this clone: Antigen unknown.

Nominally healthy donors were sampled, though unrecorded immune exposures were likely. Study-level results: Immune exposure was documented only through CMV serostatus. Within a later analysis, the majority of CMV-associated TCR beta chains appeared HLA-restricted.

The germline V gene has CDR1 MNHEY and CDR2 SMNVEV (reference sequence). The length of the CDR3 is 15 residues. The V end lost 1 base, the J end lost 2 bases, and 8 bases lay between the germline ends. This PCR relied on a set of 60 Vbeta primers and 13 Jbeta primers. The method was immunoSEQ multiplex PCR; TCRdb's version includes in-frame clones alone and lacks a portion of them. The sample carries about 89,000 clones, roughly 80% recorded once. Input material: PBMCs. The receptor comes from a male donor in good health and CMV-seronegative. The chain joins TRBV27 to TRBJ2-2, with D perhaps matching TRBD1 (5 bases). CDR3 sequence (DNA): TGTGCCAGCAGTTTATACAGGCCCAACACCGGGGAGCTGTTTTTT. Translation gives CASSLYRPNTGELFF.